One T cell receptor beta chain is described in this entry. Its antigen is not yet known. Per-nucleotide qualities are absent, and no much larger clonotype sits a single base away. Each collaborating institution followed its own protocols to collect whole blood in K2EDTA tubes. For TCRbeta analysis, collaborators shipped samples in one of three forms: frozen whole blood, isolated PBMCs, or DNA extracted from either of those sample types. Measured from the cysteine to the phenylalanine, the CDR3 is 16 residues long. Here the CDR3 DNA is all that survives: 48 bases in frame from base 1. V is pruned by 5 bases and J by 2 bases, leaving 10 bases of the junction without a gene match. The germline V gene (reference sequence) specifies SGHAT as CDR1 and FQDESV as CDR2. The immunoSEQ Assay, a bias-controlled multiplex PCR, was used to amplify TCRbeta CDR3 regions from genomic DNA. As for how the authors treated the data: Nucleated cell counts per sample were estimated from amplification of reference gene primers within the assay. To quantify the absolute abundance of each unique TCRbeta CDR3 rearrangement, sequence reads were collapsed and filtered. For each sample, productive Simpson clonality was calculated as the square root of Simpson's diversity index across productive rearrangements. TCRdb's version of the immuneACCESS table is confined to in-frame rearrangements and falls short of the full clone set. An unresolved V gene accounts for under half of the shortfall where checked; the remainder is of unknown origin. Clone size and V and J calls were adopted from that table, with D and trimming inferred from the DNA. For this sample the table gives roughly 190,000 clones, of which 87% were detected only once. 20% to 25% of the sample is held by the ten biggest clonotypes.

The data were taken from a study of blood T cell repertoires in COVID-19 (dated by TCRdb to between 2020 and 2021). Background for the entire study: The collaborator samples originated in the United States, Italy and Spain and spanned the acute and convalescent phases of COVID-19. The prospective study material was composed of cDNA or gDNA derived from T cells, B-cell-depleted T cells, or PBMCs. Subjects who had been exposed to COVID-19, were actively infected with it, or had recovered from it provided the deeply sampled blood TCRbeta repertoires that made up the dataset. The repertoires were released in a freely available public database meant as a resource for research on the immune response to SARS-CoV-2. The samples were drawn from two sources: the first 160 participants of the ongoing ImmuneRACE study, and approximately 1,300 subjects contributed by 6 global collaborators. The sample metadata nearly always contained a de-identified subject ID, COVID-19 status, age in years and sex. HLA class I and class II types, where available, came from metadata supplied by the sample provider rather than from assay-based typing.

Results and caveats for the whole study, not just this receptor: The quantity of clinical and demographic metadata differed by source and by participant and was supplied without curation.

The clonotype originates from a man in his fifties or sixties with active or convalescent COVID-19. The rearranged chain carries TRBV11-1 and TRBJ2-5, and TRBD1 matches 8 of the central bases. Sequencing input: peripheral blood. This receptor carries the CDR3 CASSVGRTGRQETQYF. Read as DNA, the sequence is TGTGCCAGCAGCGTAGGTCGGACAGGGAGGCAAGAGACCCAGTACTTC.